A single T cell receptor (beta chain) is shown here with its context. This sample was taken from a study of blood T cell repertoires in COVID-19. Overall study: Sources were T cells, B-cell-depleted T cells, or PBMCs; the material itself was cDNA or gDNA.

With V trimmed by 1 base and J by 3 bases, 5 bases remained unmatched. Germline CDR1 reads SGHTA; CDR2 reads FQGNSA. The CDR3 is 15 amino acids. Authors' processing steps: By means of reference gene primer amplification, nucleated cell counts were estimated. TCRdb keeps only in-frame clones here, not all; method: immunoSEQ multiplex PCR. V, J and clone size were drawn from that table, and D and trimming were deduced from the DNA. This table holds under 350,000 clones, roughly nine tenths found once. Patients of the Seattle cohort, enrolled during active infection, were followed longitudinally. This sequence was found in a young woman with COVID-19, enrolled during active disease. The sample consisted of peripheral blood. This chain connects TRBV7-2 to TRBJ1-2; 7 bases are shared with TRBD1. CDR3 amino acids: CASSLGGGTDYGYTF. As DNA, the CDR3 is TGTGCCAGCAGCTTAGGAGGAGGGACAGACTATGGCTACACCTTC.